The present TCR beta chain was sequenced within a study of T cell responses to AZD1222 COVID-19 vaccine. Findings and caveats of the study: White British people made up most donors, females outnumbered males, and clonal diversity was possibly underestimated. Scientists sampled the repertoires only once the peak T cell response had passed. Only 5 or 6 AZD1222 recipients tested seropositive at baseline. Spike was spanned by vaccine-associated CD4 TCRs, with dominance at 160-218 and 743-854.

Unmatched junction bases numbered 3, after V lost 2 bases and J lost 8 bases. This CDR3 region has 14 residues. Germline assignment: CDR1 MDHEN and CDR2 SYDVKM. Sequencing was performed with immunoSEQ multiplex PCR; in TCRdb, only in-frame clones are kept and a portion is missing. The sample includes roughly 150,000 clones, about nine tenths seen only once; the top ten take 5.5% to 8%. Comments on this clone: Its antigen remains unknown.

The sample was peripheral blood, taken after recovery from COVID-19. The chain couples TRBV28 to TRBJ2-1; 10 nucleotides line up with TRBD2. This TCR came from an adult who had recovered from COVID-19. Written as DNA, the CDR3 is TGTGCCAGCAGTTTACCTAGCGGGAGTGATGAGCAGTTCTTC. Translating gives CASSLPSGSDEQFF.